This T cell receptor beta chain was sequenced during a study of blood T cell repertoires in COVID-19. On the study more broadly: The analysed material was cDNA or gDNA that came from T cells, B-cell-depleted T cells, or PBMCs.

Sequencing was performed with immunoSEQ multiplex PCR; in TCRdb, only in-frame clones are kept and a portion is missing. The table has 250,000 to 300,000 clones, approximately 91% seen once. It was during active infection that Seattle patients were enrolled and then longitudinally followed. The CDR3 extends over 13 amino acids. Germline V gene sequence: CDR1 SGDLS, CDR2 YYNGEE. V dropped 3 bases and J dropped 5 bases, with 11 bases sitting between them. The genes are TRBV9 and TRBJ1-1; D is possibly TRBD1 (6 bases). The receptor was derived from a woman aged 30 to 39 with COVID-19, enrolled during active disease. Material: peripheral blood. CDR3 coding DNA: TGTGCCAGCAGCGCCTCACAGGGAACTGAAGCTTTCTTT. This gives the protein CASSASQGTEAFF.